The next 4 T cell receptor beta chains were all read from a single sample in a study of blood T cell repertoires in COVID-19. The table came from immunoSEQ multiplex PCR; TCRdb's copy has only in-frame clones and leaves some out. The table shows 200,000 to 250,000 clones, with around 80% occurring only once. The sequenced material came from peripheral blood. The receptor source for this set is a woman in her 70s with acute or convalescent COVID-19.

This sequence joins TRBV3-1 (or the pseudogene TRBV3-2) and TRBJ2-3, with 9 nucleotides matching TRBD1. Germline CDR1 reads LGHDT; CDR2 reads YNNKEL (reference sequence). V dropped 3 bases and J dropped 1; count of bases not matched to a gene: 5. The CDR3 has 16 amino acids. CDR3: CASSHKQGAGTDTQYF. DNA of the CDR3: TGTGCCAGCAGCCACAAACAGGGGGCTGGCACAGATACGCAGTATTTT.

The chain uses TRBV4-1 and TRBJ1-3; D perhaps matches TRBD1 (6 bases). The V gene lost 4 bases and the J gene lost 0 bases, with 13 bases spanning the gap. The CDR3 loop spans 16 amino acids. Germline V gene lookup returns CDR1 MGHRA and CDR2 YSYEKL. The CDR3 region has the DNA TGCGCCAGCAGCCCGGGACACACGAGCTCTGGAAACACCATATATTTT. Amino acid sequence: CASSPGHTSSGNTIYF.

About this clone itself: One end of the junction does not line up with germline, which may come from a read error. The genes are TRBV6-1 and TRBJ2-5, with 8 bases identical to TRBD1. This CDR3 is 14 amino acids long. Germline CDR1 reads MNHNS; CDR2 reads SASEGT. The CDR3 coding sequence is TGTGCCAGCCGTGAGACAGGGGTGGGGGAGACCCAGTACTTC. Residues: CASRETGVGETQYF.

The table lists this clone with a count of one. The chain recombines TRBV4-2 with TRBJ2-2; 9 bases fit TRBD2. The CDR3 spans 15 residues. Losses at the gene ends were 2 bases for V and 4 bases for J; bases not matched to a gene: 2. Germline V lookup: CDR1 LGHNA, CDR2 YNFKEQ. This CDR3 is CASSQLAGTTGELFF. The CDR3 DNA reads as TGTGCCAGCAGCCAACTAGCGGGGACCACCGGGGAGCTGTTTTTT.